This T cell receptor beta chain originates from a study of T-cell memory formation after mild COVID-19. Study-wide findings and caveats: Contracting CD4+ clones were located mainly in CM and EM, and CD8+ clones in EMRA.

The V and J ends lost 1 base and 8 bases respectively, with 14 bases between them. The CDR3 is 15 amino acids. In germline, CDR1 is MGHRA, CDR2 YSYEKL. In TCRdb, the 5' RACE reads were re-called with MiXCR into one record per CDR3 protein. The table has hundreds of thousands of distinct CDR3 sequences, under 20% seen once. Note on this clonotype: What it binds is unknown.

The rearrangement joins TRBV4-1 to TRBJ2-2; the D is unclear. The sequence was obtained from a man between 18 and 29 years old who had mild COVID-19 (a few samples of this study predate the infection). Cell type and time point are not known. Sequencing was performed on PBMCs or a T cell subset sorted from them (not recorded which). The CDR3 region has the DNA TGCGCCAGCAGCCAAGTGAAGGGTCTAGGAGGGGAGCTGTTTTTT. The encoded protein is CASSQVKGLGGELFF.